This T cell receptor beta chain was observed in a study of Ad26.COV2.S vaccination and SARS-CoV-2 variants. Study information: Doses of Ad26.COV2.S were injected into muscle once or twice, 56 days apart.

With respect to this clone: Antigen specificity is unknown.

Findings and limits, study-wide: Similar non-spike TCR breadth was observed in recipients of vaccine and of placebo. Measurements of TCR breadth and depth may have given underestimates of the total T cell responses.

Libraries were prepared by immunoSEQ multiplex PCR; TCRdb keeps only in-frame clonotypes and omits some of them. This table holds around 450,000 clones, approximately 89% found once. Specified treatment: about 20 received Ad26.COV2.S at low or high dose, single or two shots; 5 received placebo; per-sample allocation not given. After the first vaccine or placebo injection, samples were drawn on day 63. The individual, an adult aged 18-55 years, was a donor in Boston. Per germline, CDR1 SGHNT and CDR2 YENEEA. V shed 0 bases and J 5 bases; nucleotides not matched to a gene: 6. This CDR3 spans 18 amino acids.

V usage is TRBV11-3 and J usage is TRBJ2-1; 14 bases agree with TRBD2. The input for sequencing was peripheral blood, taken in a trial of Ad26.COV2.S vaccine versus placebo. This receptor was obtained from a person between 18 and 65 years old who received the Ad26.COV2.S COVID-19 vaccine or a placebo. The CDR3 DNA is TGTGCCAGCAGCTTAGATGGACTAGCGGGAGGTAGTAACAATGAGCAGTTCTTC. It encodes CASSLDGLAGGSNNEQFF.